Listed below are T cell receptor beta chains from one sample, sequenced in a study of cytomegalovirus exposure and HLA in healthy donors. The protocol was immunoSEQ multiplex PCR, while the TCRdb copy is restricted to in-frame clones and leaves out a portion. This listing includes roughly 69,000 clones. The sequencing sample was made of PBMCs. Receptors were obtained from a woman in her twenties or thirties in good health and CMV-seronegative. The CDR3 runs from the conserved cysteine through the conserved F or W.

V	J	CDR3
TRBV6-5	TRBJ2-1	CASSYSESDNEQFF
TRBV19	TRBJ2-7	CASSSLPGHTAYEQYF
TRBV10-2	TRBJ1-1	CASKVGQGVTEAFF
TRBV19	TRBJ1-1	CASNLLQAPNTEAFF
TRBV19	TRBJ1-5	CASSARGTETFSNQPQHF
TRBV4-1	TRBJ2-7	CASSQGSYEQYF
TRBV28	TRBJ1-1	CASRPGGVDTEAFF
TRBV18	TRBJ1-4	CASSPSSGLGNEKLFF
TRBV19	TRBJ2-2	CASSMVTGSGTGELFF
TRBV18	TRBJ2-3	CASSPAGQGATDTQYF
TRBV4-2	TRBJ1-5	CASSHLRGQPQHF
TRBV29-1	TRBJ2-3	CSVAVVSTDTQYF
TRBV11-2	TRBJ2-1	CASSLALLGGGEQFF
TRBV6-5	TRBJ1-5	CASSYGGLYNQPQHF
TRBV7-2	TRBJ2-7	CASSLREAGYEQYF
TRBV29-1	TRBJ2-7	CSVELVYEQYF
TRBV10-3	TRBJ1-6	CAISEGSGQGSSPLHF
TRBV28	TRBJ2-7	CASSTHGTGANEQYF
TRBV6-5	TRBJ2-2	CASSYGDTATGELFF
TRBV29-1	TRBJ2-7	CSVEGSRTGLAYEQYF
TRBV2	TRBJ2-7	CASSTGFEQYF
TRBV28	TRBJ1-2	CASSSGRTRGYTF
TRBV4-3	TRBJ1-1	CASSLFQGADTEAFF
TRBV27	TRBJ2-7	CASTSAGVAYEQYF
TRBV10-3	TRBJ1-2	CASRAADSAYGYTF
TRBV27	TRBJ2-2	CASSSDLAGGGELFF
TRBV29-1	TRBJ2-1	CSSGTSDYNEQFF
TRBV27	TRBJ2-3	CASGSSELTDTQYF